This TCR beta chain derives from a study of T cell changes during pregnancy in multiple sclerosis. CDR3 length: 15 amino acids. Trimming shortened V by 4 bases and J by 2 bases, and 14 bases separated the two germline ends. Germline CDR1 reads SGHRS; CDR2 reads YFSETQ. Produced via immunoSEQ multiplex PCR; TCRdb's table is partial and in-frame only. The sample yields 50,000 or so clones, under 95% seen once. The clonotype was recovered from a female donor with multiple sclerosis, enrolled in a pregnancy study. The source was CD4+ T cells from peripheral blood mononuclear cells, collected in the second trimester of pregnancy. This rearrangement joins TRBV5-1 to TRBJ2-3; a possible D gene is TRBD2 (7 bases). Here the CDR3 DNA reads TGCGCCAGCAGCGGACTCGGGGGGCCCACAGATACGCAGTATTTT. This sequence encodes CASSGLGGPTDTQYF.